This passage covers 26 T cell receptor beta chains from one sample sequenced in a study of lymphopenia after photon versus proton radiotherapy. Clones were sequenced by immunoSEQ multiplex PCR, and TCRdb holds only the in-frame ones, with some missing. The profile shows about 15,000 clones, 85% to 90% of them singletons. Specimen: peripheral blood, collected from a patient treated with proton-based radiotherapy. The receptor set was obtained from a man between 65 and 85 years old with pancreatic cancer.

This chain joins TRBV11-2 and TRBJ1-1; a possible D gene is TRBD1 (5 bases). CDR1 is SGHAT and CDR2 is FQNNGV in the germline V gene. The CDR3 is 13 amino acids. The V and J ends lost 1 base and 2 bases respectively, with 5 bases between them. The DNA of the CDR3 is TGTGCCAGCAGCTTAGGGACAAACACTGAAGCTTTCTTT. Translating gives CASSLGTNTEAFF.

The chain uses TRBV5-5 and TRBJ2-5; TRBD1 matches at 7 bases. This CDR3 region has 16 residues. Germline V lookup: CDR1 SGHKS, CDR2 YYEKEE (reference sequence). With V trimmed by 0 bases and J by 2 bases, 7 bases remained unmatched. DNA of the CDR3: TGTGCCAGCAGCTTGGTTGGGGGACAGATTCAAGAGACCCAGTACTTC. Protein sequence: CASSLVGGQIQETQYF.

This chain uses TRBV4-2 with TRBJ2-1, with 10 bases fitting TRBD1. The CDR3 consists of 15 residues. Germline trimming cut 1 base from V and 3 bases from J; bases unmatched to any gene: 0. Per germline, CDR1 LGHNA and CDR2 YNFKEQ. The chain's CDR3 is CASSQGTGGYNEQFF. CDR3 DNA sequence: TGTGCCAGCAGCCAAGGGACAGGGGGCTACAATGAGCAGTTCTTC.

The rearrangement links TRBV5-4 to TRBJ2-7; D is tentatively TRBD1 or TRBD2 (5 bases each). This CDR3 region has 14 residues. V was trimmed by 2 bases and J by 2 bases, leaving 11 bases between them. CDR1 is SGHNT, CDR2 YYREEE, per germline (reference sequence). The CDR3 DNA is TGTGCCAGCAGCTTTGGGACGGGGACCTACGAGCAGTACTTC. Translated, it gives CASSFGTGTYEQYF.

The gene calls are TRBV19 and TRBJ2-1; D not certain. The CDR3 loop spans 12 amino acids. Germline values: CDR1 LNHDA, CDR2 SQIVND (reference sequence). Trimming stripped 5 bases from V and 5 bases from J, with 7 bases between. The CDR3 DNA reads TGTGCCAGTAGTGCGGTTGACAATGAGCAGTTCTTC. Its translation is CASSAVDNEQFF.

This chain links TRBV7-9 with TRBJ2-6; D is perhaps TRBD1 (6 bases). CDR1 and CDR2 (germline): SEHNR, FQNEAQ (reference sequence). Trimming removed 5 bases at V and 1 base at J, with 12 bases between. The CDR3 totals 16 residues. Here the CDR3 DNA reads TGTGCCAGCAGCAGTCTAGGGGGATCTGGGGCCAACGTCCTGACTTTC. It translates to CASSSLGGSGANVLTF.

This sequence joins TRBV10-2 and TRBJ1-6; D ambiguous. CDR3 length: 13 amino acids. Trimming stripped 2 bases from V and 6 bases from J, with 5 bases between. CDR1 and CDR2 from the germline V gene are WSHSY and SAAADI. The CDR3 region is CASSETVNSPLHF. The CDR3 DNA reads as TGCGCCAGCAGTGAGACCGTTAATTCACCCCTCCACTTT.

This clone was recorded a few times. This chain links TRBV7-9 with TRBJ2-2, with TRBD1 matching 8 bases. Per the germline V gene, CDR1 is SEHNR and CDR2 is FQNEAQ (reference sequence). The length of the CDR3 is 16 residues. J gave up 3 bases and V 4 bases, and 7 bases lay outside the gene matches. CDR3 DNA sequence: TGTGCCAGCAGCTCCTCCGGGACAGGCTACACCGGGGAGCTGTTTTTT. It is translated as CASSSSGTGYTGELFF.

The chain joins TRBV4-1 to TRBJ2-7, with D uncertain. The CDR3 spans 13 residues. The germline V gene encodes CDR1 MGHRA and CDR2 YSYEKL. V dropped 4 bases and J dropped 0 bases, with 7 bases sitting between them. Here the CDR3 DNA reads TGCGCCAGCAGCCCTACTAACTCCTACGAGCAGTACTTC. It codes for CASSPTNSYEQYF.

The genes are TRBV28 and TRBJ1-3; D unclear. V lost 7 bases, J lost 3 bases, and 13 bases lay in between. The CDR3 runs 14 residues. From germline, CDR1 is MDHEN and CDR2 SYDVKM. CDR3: CASNPAPFGNTIYF. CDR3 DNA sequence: TGTGCCAGCAATCCGGCCCCTTTTGGAAACACCATATATTTT.

The CDR3 region has the DNA TGTGCCAGCAGTTTATCAGGGGGGGGACAGAAAAACACTGAAGCTTTCTTT. Translating gives CASSLSGGGQKNTEAFF. This chain joins TRBV27 and TRBJ1-1, with 7 positions matching TRBD1. V lost 0 bases, J lost 2 bases, and 9 bases stayed unmatched. Per the germline V gene, CDR1 is MNHEY and CDR2 is SMNVEV (reference sequence). CDR3 length equals 17 residues.

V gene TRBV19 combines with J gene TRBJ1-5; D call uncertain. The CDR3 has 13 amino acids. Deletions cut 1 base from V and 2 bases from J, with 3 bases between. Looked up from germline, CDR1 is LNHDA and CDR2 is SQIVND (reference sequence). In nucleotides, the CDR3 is TGTGCCAGTAGTATAGCGGGCAATCAGCCCCAGCATTTT. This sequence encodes CASSIAGNQPQHF.

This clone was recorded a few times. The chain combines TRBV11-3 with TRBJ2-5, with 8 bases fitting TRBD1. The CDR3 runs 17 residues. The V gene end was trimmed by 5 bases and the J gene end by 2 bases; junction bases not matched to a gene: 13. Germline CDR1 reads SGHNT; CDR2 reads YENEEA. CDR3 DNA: TGTGCCAGCAGCAATCGACAGGGGACCCGCTTTCAAGAGACCCAGTACTTC. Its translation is CASSNRQGTRFQETQYF. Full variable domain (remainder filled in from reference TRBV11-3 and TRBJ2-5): EAGVVQSPRYKIIEKKQPVAFWCNPISGHNTLYWYLQNLGQGPELLIRYENEEAVDDSQLPKDRFSAERLKGVDSTLKIQPAELGDSAVYLCASSNRQGTRFQETQYFGPGTRLLVL.

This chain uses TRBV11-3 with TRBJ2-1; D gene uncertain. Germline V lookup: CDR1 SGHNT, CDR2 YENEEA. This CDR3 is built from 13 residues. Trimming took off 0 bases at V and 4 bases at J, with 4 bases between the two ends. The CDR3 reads CASSLELYNEQFF. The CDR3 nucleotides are TGTGCCAGCAGCTTAGAACTATACAATGAGCAGTTCTTC. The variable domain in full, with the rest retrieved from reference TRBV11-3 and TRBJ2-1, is EAGVVQSPRYKIIEKKQPVAFWCNPISGHNTLYWYLQNLGQGPELLIRYENEEAVDDSQLPKDRFSAERLKGVDSTLKIQPAELGDSAVYLCASSLELYNEQFFGPGTRLTVL.

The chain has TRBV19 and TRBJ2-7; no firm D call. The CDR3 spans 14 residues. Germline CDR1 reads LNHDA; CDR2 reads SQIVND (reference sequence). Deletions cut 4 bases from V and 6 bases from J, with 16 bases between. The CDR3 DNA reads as TGTGCCAGTAGTACCTCGAGTCAGATCCTCGAGCAGTACTTC. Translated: CASSTSSQILEQYF.

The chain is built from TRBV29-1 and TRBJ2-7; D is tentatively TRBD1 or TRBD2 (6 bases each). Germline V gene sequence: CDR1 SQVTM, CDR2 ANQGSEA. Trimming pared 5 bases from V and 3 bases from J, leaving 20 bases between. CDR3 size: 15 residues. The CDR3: CSVYPVGGTVYEQYF. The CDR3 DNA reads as TGCAGCGTTTACCCGGTGGGGGGCACGGTCTACGAGCAGTACTTC.

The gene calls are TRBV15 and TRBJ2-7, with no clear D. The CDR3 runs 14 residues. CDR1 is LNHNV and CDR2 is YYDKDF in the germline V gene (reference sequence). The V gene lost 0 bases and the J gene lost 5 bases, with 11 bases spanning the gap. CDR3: CATSRDLGRNEQYF. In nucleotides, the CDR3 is TGTGCCACCAGCAGAGATCTAGGTCGAAACGAGCAGTACTTC.

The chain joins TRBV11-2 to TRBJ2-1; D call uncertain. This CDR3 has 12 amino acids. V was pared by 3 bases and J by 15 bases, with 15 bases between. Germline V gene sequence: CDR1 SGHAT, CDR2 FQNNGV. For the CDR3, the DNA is TGTGCCAGCAGCTTCCCCCCCTTCCCCCGGTTCTTC. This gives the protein CASSFPPFPRFF.

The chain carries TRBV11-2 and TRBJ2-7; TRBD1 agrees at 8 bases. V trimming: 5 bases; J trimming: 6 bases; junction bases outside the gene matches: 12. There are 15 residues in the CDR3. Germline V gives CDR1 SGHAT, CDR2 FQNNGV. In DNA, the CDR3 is TGTGCCAGCAGCCCTGTGGGACAGGCACAACTCGAGCAGTACTTC. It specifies CASSPVGQAQLEQYF.

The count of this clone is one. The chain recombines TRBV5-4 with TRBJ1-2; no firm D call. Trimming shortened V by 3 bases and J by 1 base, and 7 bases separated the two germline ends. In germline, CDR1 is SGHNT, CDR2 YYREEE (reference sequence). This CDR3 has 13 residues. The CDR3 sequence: CASSSIRNYGYTF. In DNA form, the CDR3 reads TGTGCCAGCAGCTCGATACGTAACTATGGCTACACCTTC. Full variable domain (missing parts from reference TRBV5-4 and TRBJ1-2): ETGVTQSPTHLIKTRGQQVTLRCSSQSGHNTVSWYQQALGQGPQFIFQYYREEENGRGNFPPRFSGLQFPNYSSELNVNALELDDSALYLCASSSIRNYGYTFGSGTRLTVV.

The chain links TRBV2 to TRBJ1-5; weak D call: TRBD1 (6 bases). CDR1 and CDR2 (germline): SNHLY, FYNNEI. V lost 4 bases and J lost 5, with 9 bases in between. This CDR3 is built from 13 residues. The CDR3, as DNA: TGTGCCAGCAGTGCAGGGGCGGATCAGCCCCAGCATTTT. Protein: CASSAGADQPQHF.

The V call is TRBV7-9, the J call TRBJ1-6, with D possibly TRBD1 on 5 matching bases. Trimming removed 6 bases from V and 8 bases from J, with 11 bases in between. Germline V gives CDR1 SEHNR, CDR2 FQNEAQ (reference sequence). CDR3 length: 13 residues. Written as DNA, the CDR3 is TGTGCCAGCAGGAAAGGGGAAGATTCACCCCTCCACTTT. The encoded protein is CASRKGEDSPLHF.

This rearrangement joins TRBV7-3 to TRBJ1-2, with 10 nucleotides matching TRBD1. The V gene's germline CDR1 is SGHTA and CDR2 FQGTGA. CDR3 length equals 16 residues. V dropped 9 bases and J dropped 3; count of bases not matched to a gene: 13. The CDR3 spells CARKDRGAAPYYGYTF. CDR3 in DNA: TGTGCCAGGAAGGACAGGGGGGCGGCCCCTTACTATGGCTACACCTTC. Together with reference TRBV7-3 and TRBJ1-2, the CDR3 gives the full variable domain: GAGVSQTPSNKVTEKGKYVELRCDPISGHTALYWYRQSLGQGPEFLIYFQGTGAADDSGLPNDRFFAVRPEGSVSTLKIQRTERGDSAVYLCARKDRGAAPYYGYTFGSGTRLTVV.

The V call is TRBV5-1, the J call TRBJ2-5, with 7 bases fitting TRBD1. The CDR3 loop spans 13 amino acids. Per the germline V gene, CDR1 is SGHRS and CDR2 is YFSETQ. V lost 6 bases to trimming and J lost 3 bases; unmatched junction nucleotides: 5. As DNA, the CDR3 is TGCGCCAGCAACCGAGACAGGGAAGAGACCCAGTACTTC. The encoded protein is CASNRDREETQYF. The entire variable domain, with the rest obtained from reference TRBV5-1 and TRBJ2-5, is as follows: KAGVTQTPRYLIKTRGQQVTLSCSPISGHRSVSWYQQTPGQGLQFLFEYFSETQRNKGNFPGRFSGRQFSNSRSEMNVSTLELGDSALYLCASNRDREETQYFGPGTRLLVL.

In nucleotides, the CDR3 is TGTGCCAGCAGTAGACAGGGGGTTGGGAACACTGAAGCTTTCTTT. As protein: CASSRQGVGNTEAFF. The V gene is TRBV27, the J gene TRBJ1-1; 9 bases map to TRBD1. The length of the CDR3 is 15 residues. CDR1 MNHEY and CDR2 SMNVEV come from the germline V gene (reference sequence). The ends lost 5 bases at V and 1 base at J; junction bases unmatched: 5.

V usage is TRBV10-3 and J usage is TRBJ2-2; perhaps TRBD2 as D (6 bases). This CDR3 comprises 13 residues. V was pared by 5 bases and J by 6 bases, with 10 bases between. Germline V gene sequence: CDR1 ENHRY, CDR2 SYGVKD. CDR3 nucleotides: TGTGCCATCAGTCGGGAGCCGGCCGGGGAGCTGTTTTTT. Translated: CAISREPAGELFF.